This passage covers 3 T cell receptor beta chains from one sample sequenced in a study of shared clonotypes between healthy human individuals. Method: immunoSEQ multiplex PCR; TCRdb's copy keeps in-frame clones and lacks some. The data show roughly 2.4 million clones, roughly 95% seen once. Sequencing input: naive CD4+ T cells sorted from blood. Sample subset: CD45RA+ positively selected. Every receptor here comes from a man aged 18 to 29 in good health.

V usage is TRBV6-5 and J usage is TRBJ2-7, with TRBD1 identical over 8 bases. Germline trimming cut 5 bases from V and 2 bases from J; bases unmatched to any gene: 8. CDR3 length equals 15 residues. Germline V CDR1 and CDR2: MNHEY, SVGAGI. The CDR3 sequence: CASSRDRPVAYEQYF. CDR3 nucleotide sequence: TGTGCCAGCAGTCGGGACAGGCCGGTGGCCTACGAGCAGTACTTC.

The chain links TRBV11-2 to TRBJ2-5; weak D call: TRBD1 (6 bases). This CDR3 spans 16 amino acids. The germline V gene has CDR1 SGHAT and CDR2 FQNNGV. V shed 8 bases and J shed 1 base, with 20 bases lying between them. The CDR3 loop reads CASRTPGHPLQETQYF. CDR3 bases: TGTGCCAGCCGTACTCCGGGACACCCACTCCAAGAGACCCAGTACTTC.

The chain links TRBV27 to TRBJ1-2; 7 positions match TRBD1. The V gene's germline CDR1 is MNHEY and CDR2 SMNVEV (reference sequence). The CDR3 is 13 residues long. The V gene end was trimmed by 8 bases and the J gene end by 2 bases; junction bases not matched to a gene: 5. The DNA for the CDR3 is TGTGCCAGCGGGGGACAGCACAACTATGGCTACACCTTC. Translated, it gives CASGGQHNYGYTF.